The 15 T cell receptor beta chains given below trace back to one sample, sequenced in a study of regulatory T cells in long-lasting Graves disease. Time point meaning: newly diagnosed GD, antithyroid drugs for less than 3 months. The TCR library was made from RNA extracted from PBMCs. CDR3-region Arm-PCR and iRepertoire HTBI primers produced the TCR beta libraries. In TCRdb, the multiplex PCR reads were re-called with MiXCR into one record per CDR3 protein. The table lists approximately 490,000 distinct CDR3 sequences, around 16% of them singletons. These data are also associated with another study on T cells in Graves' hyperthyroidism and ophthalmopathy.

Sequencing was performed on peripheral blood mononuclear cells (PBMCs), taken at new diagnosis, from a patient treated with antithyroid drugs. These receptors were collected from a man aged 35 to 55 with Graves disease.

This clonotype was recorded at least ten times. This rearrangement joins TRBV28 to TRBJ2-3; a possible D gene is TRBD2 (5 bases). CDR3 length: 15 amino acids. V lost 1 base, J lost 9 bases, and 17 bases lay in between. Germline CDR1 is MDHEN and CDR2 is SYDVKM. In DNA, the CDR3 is TGTGCCAGCAGTTTATTGGTAGAGGGAGCTGGGACGCAGTATTTT. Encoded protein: CASSLLVEGAGTQYF. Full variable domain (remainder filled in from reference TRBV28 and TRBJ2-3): DVKVTQSSRYLVKRTGEKVFLECVQDMDHENMFWYRQDPGLGLRLIYFSYDVKMKEKGDIPEGYSVSREKKERFSLILESASTNQTSMYLCASSLLVEGAGTQYFGPGTRLTVL.

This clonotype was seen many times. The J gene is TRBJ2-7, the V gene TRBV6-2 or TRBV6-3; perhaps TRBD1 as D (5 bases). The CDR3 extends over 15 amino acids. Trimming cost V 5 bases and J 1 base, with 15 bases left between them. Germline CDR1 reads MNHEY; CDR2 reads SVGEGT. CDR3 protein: CASSADSLRSYEQYF. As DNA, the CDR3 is TGTGCCAGCAGTGCTGACAGTCTTCGGTCCTACGAGCAGTACTTC.

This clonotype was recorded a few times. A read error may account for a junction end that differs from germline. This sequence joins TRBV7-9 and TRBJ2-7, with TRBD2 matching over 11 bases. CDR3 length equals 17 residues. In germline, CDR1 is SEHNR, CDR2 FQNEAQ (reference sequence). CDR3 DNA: TGTGCCAGCAGCGGGACTAGCGGACCGTTCAGCTCCCACGAGCAGTACTTC. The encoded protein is CASSGTSGPFSSHEQYF. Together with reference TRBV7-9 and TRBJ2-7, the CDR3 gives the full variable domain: DTGVSQNPRHKITKRGQNVTFRCDPISEHNRLYWYRQTLGQGPEFLTYFQNEAQLEKSRLLSDRFSAERPKGSFSTLEIQRTEQGDSAMYLCASSGTSGPFSSHEQYFGPGTRLTVT.

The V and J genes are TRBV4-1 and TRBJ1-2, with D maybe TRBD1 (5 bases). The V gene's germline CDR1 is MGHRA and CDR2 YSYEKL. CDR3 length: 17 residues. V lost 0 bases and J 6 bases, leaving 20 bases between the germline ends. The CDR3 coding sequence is TGCGCCAGCAGCCAAGAAGCGACAGCCTACCTAGGGGATGGCTACACCTTC. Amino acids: CASSQEATAYLGDGYTF.

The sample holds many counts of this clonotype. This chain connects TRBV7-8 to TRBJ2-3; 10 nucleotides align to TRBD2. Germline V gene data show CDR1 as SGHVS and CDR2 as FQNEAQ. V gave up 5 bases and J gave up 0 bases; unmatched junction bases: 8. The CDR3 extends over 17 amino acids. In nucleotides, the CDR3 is TGTGCCAGCAGCCATCCTAGCGGGAGCCTTAGCACAGATACGCAGTATTTT. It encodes CASSHPSGSLSTDTQYF.

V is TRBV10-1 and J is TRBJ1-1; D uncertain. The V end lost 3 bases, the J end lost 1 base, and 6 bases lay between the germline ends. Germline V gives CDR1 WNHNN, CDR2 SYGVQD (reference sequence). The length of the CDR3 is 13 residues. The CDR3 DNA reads TGCGCCAGCAGTGATCTGTGGAACACTGAAGCTTTCTTT. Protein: CASSDLWNTEAFF.

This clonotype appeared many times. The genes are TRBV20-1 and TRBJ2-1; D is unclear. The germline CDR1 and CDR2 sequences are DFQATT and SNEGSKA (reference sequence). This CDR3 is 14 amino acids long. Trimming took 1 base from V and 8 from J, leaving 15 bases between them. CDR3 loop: CSARVGTVGHEQFF. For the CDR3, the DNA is TGCAGTGCTAGAGTCGGTACGGTGGGCCATGAGCAGTTCTTC.

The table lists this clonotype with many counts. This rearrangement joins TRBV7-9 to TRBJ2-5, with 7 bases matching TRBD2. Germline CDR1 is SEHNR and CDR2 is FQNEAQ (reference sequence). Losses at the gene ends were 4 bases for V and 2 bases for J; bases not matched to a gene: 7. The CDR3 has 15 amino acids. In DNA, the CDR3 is TGTGCCAGCAGCTCTAGCGGAGTAGCTCAAGAGACCCAGTACTTC. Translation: CASSSSGVAQETQYF.

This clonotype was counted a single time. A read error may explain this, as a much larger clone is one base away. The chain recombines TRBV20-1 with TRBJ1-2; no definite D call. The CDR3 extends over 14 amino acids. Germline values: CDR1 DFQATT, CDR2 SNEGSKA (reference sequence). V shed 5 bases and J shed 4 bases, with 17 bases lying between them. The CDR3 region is CSASYSASSYGYTF. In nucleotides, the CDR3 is TGCAGTGCTTCCTACAGCGCATCTAGCTATGGCTACACCTTC.

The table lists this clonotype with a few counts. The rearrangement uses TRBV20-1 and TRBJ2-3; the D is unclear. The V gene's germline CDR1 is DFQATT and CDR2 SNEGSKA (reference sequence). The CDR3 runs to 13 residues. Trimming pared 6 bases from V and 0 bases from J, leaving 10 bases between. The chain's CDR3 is CSARPGSTDTQYF. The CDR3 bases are TGCAGTGCCCGGCCGGGTAGCACAGATACGCAGTATTTT.

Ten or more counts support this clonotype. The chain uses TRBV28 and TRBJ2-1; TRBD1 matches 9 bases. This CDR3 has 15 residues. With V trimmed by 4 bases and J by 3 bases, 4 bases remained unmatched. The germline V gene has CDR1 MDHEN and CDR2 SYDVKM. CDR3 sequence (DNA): TGTGCCAGCAGTTCTGGGGGACAGGGCTACAATGAGCAGTTCTTC. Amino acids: CASSSGGQGYNEQFF.

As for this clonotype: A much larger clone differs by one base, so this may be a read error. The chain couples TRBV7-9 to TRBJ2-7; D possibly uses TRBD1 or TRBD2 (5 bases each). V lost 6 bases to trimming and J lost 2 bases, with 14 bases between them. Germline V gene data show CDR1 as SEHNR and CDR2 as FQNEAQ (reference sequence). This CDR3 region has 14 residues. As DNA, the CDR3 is TGTGCCAGCAGACCCATGGGACGGCCCTACGAGCAGTACTTC. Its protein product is CASRPMGRPYEQYF.

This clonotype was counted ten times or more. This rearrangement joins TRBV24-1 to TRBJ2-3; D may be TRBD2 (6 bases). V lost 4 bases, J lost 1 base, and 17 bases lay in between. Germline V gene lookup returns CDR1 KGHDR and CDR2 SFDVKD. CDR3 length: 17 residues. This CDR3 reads CATSDAPSVVGTDTQYF. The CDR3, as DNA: TGTGCCACCAGTGACGCCCCTAGCGTAGTAGGCACAGATACGCAGTATTTT.

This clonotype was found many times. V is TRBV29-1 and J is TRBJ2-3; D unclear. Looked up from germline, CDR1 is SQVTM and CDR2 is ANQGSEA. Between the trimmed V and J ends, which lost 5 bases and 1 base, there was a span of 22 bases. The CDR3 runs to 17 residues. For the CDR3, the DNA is TGCAGCGTTCCAAACTGGGAAGGTGGTTCCCGCACAGATACGCAGTATTTT. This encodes CSVPNWEGGSRTDTQYF.

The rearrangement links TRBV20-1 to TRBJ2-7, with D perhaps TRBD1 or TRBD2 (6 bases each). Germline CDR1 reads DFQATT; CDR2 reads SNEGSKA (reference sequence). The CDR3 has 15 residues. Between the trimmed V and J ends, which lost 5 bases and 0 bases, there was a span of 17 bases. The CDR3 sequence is CSAHKGGDSSYEQYF. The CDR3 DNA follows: TGCAGTGCTCATAAGGGGGGCGACAGCTCCTACGAGCAGTACTTC.